This TCR beta chain is from a study of blood T cells in healthy people across ages. Through a sample-barcoded 5' primer and a J-beta primer mix, a second PCR was run for roughly 7 to 12 cycles. Each cDNA molecule was tagged by a template-switch adaptor that had 12 random nucleotides. Any given sample supplied a minimum of 3 million CDR3-containing paired-end reads. TCRdb called the 5' RACE reads again in MiXCR, with one record for every CDR3 protein. The profile covers approximately 820,000 distinct CDR3 sequences, with 40% to 50% appearing a single time and about 21% taken by the ten largest. On this clonotype itself: Antigen unknown.

Notes on the study in general: One million T cells yielded diversity estimates that were considered underestimates.

The CDR3 is 12 residues long. Trimming shortened V by 2 bases and J by 7 bases, and 9 bases separated the two germline ends. CDR1 is SGHTA, CDR2 FQGNSA, per germline. The receptor's source is a man aged 55 to 70 in good health. The sequencing sample was made of blood. The chain links TRBV7-2 to TRBJ2-7; D is possibly TRBD2 (6 bases). The CDR3 nucleotides are TGTGCCAGCAGCTTAACGCTAGCGGAGCAGTACTTC. Its protein is CASSLTLAEQYF.